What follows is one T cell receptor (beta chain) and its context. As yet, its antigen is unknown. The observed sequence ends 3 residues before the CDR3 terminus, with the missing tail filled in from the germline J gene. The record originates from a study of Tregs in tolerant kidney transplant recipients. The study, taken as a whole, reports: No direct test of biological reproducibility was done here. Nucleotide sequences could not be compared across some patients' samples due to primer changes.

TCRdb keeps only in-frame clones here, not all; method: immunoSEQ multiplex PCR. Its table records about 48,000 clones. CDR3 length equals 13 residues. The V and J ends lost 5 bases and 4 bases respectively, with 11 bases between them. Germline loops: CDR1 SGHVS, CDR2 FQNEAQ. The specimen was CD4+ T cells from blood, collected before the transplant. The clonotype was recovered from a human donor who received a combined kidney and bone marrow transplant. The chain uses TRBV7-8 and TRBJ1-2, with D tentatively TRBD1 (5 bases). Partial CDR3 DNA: TGTGCCAGCAGCGGCAGGGTGGGCTATGGC. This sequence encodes CASSGRVGYG. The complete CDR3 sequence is CASSGRVGYGYTF.